This TCR beta chain was documented in a study of T cell repertoires in cytomegalovirus infection. Study background: Indications came from public TCR beta signatures; they pointed to CMV infection and to a matching HLA type.

TCRdb processed the reads anew with MiXCR; each CDR3 protein has one entry. In the table there are around 320,000 distinct CDR3 sequences, 9% to 9.5% of which are singletons. This clonotype was counted only a few times. Its specificity is unknown. There are 16 residues in the CDR3. V shed 3 bases, J shed 7 bases, and the junction held 8 bases outside the gene matches. The V gene's germline CDR1 is MNHNY and CDR2 SVGAGI (reference sequence). Regarding the study as a whole: The cumulative frequency of public TCR beta families identified carriers of CMV plus the relevant HLA. The response measured ex vivo was dominated by TCR beta clonotypes (HLA-C-restricted and CMV-specific).

Sequences were obtained from PBMCs. The V gene is TRBV6-6, the J gene TRBJ2-1; 11 nucleotides align to TRBD2. The source of this sequence is a human donor in good health (CMV status not recorded). Some clones in this sample may be carry-over from other donors' samples. The CDR3 spells CASSYSGRARKNEQFF. The CDR3 nucleotides read TGTGCCAGCAGTTATAGCGGGAGGGCCCGGAAAAATGAGCAGTTCTTC.